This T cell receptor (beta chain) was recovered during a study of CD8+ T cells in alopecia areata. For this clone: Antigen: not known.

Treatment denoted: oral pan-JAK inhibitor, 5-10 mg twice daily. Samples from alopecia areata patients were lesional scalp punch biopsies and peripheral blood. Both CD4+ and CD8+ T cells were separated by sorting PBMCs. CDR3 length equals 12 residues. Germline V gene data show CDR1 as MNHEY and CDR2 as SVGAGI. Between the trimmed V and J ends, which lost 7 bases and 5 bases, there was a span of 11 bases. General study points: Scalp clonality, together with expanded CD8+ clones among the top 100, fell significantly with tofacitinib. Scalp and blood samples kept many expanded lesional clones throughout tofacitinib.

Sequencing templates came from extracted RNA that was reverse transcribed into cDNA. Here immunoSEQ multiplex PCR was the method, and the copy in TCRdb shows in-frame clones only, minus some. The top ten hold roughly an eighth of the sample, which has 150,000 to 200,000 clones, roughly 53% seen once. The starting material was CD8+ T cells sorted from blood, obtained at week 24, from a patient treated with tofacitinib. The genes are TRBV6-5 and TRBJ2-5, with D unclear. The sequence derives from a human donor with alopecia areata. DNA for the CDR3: TGTGCCAGCACCACCCTTGGCGAGACCCAGTACTTC. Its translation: CASTTLGETQYF.